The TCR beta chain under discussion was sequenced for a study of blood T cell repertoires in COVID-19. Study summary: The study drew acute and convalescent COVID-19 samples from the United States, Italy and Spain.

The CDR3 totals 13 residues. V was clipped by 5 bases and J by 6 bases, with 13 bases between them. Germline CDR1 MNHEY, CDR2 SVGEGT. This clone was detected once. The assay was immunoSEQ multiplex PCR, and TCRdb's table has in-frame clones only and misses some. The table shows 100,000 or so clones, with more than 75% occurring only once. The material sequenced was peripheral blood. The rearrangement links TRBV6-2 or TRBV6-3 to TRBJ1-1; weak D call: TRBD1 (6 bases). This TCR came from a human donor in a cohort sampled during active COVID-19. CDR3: CASSMPGTPEAFF. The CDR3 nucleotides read TGTGCCAGCAGTATGCCCGGGACACCTGAAGCTTTCTTT.